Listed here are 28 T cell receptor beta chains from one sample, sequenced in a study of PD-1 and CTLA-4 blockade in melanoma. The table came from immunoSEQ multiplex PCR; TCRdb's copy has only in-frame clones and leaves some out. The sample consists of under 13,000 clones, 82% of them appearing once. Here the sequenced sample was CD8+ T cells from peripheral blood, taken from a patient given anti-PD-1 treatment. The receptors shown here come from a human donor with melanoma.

The CDR3 DNA sequence: TGTGCCAGCAGCTTCACAACAGGGGATGGGGCCAACGTCCTGACTTTC. Its protein product is CASSFTTGDGANVLTF. The chain carries TRBV5-6 and TRBJ2-6, with 7 bases that match TRBD1. Trimming cost V 2 bases and J 3 bases; bases outside gene matches: 5. The germline V gene encodes CDR1 SGHDT and CDR2 YYEEEE. CDR3 length equals 16 residues.

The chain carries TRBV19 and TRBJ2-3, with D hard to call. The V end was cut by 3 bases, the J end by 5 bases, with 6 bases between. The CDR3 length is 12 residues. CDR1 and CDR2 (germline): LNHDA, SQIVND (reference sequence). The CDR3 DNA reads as TGTGCCAGTAGTATCTCAGGAGATACGCAGTATTTT. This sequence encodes CASSISGDTQYF.

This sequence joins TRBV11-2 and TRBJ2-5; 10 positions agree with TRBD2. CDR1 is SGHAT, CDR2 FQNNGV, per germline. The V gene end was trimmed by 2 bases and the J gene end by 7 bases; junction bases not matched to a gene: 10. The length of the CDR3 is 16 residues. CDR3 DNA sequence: TGTGCCAGCAGCTTATGGACTAGCGGACGCCAAAGGACCCAGTACTTC. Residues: CASSLWTSGRQRTQYF. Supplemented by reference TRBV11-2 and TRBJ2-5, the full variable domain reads EAGVAQSPRYKIIEKRQSVAFWCNPISGHATLYWYQQILGQGPKLLIQFQNNGVVDDSQLPKDRFSAERLKGVDSTLKIQPAKLEDSAVYLCASSLWTSGRQRTQYFGPGTRLLVL.

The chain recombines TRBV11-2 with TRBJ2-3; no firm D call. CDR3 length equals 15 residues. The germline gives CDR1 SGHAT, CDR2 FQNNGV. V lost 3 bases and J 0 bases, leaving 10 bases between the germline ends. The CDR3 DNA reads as TGTGCCAGCAGCTTGAGCGAAACAAGCACAGATACGCAGTATTTT. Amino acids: CASSLSETSTDTQYF. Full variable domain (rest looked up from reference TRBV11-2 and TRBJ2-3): EAGVAQSPRYKIIEKRQSVAFWCNPISGHATLYWYQQILGQGPKLLIQFQNNGVVDDSQLPKDRFSAERLKGVDSTLKIQPAKLEDSAVYLCASSLSETSTDTQYFGPGTRLTVL.

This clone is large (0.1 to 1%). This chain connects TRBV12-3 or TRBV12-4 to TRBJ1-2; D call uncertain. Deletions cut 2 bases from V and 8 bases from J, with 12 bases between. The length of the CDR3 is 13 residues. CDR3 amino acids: CASSLSPTRGYTF. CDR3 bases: TGTGCCAGCAGTTTAAGTCCGACACGCGGCTACACCTTC.

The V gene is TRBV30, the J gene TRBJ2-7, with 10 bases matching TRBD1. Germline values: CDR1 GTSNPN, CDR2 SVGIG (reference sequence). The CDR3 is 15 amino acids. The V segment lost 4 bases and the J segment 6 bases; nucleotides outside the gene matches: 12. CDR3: CAWTLGTGVFSEQYF. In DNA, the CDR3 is TGTGCCTGGACCTTGGGGACAGGGGTCTTCTCCGAGCAGTACTTC. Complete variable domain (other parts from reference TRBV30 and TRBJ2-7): SQTIHQWPATLVQPVGSPLSLECTVEGTSNPNLYWYRQAAGRGLQLLFYSVGIGQISSEVPQNLSASRPQDRQFILSSKKLLLSDSGFYLCAWTLGTGVFSEQYFGPGTRLTVT.

The CDR3 DNA is TGTGCCAGCAGCCCGAACGTAGCGGGGATCGGACACGAGCAGTACTTC. It codes for CASSPNVAGIGHEQYF. This chain links TRBV11-3 with TRBJ2-7; 8 nucleotides agree with TRBD2. Trimming at V came to 5 bases and at J to 5 bases, leaving 14 bases not matched to a gene. Germline V CDR1 and CDR2: SGHNT, YENEEA. The CDR3 runs to 16 residues.

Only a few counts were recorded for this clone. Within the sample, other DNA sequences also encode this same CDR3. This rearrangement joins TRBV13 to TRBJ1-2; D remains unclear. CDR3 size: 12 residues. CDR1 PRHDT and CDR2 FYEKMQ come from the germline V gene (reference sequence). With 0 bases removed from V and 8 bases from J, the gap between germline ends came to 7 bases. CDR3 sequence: CASSLGRRGYTF. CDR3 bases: TGTGCCAGCAGCTTAGGGCGCCGGGGCTACACCTTC. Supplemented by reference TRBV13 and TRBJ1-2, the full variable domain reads AAGVIQSPRHLIKEKRETATLKCYPIPRHDTVYWYQQGPGQDPQFLISFYEKMQSDKGSIPDRFSAQQFSDYHSELNMSSLELGDSALYFCASSLGRRGYTFGSGTRLTVV.

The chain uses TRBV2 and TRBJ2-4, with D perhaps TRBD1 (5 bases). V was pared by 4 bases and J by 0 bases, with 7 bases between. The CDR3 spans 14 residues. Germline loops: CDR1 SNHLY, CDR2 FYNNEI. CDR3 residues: CASSGRGAKNIQYF. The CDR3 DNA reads TGTGCCAGCAGTGGAAGGGGAGCCAAAAACATTCAGTACTTC.

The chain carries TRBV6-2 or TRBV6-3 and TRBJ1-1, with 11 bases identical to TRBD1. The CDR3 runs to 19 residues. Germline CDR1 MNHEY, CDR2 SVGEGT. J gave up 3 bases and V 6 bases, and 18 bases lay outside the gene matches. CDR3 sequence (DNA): TGTGCCAGCAGCTCATCACGGGACAGGGGGATGCAGGGAGACACTGAAGCTTTCTTT. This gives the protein CASSSSRDRGMQGDTEAFF.

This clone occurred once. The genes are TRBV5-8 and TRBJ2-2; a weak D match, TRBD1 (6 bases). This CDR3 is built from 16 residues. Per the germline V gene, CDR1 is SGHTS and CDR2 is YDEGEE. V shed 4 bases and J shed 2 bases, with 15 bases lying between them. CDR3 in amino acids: CASSEWGTPNTGELFF. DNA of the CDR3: TGTGCCAGCAGCGAGTGGGGGACACCTAACACCGGGGAGCTGTTTTTT.

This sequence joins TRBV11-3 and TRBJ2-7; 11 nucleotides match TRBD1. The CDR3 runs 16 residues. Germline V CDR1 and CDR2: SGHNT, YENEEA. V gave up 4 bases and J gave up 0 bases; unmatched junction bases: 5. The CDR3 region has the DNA TGTGCCAGCAGCTCCCGGGACAGGGGGAGCTCCTACGAGCAGTACTTC. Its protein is CASSSRDRGSSYEQYF.

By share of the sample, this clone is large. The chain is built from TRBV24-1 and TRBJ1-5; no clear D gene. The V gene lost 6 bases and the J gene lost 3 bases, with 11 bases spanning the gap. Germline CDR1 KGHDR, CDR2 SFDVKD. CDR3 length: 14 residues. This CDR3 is CATSTGDPNQPQHF. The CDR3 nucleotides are TGTGCCACCAGTACCGGGGATCCCAATCAGCCCCAGCATTTT.

The CDR3 sequence is CASSQDPGQGNTEAFF. CDR3 DNA: TGCGCCAGCAGCCAAGATCCGGGACAGGGGAACACTGAAGCTTTCTTT. The V call is TRBV4-3, the J call TRBJ1-1, with 9 bases lining up with TRBD1. V lost 0 bases and J lost 1; bases outside the gene matches: 3. The CDR3 length is 16 residues. Germline lookup yields CDR1 LGHNA and CDR2 YSLEER.

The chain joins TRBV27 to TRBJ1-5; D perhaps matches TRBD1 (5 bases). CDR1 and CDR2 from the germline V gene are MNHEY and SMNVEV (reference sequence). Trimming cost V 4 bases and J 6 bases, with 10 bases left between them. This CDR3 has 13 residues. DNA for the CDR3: TGTGCCAGCAGTTCAGGGTTATCTCAGCCCCAGCATTTT. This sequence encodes CASSSGLSQPQHF.

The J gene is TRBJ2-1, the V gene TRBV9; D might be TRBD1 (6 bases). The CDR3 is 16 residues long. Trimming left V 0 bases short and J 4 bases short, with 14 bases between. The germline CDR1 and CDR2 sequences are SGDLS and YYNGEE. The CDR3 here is CASSVDTGPAYNEQFF. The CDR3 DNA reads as TGTGCCAGCAGCGTAGATACAGGGCCGGCTTACAATGAGCAGTTCTTC.

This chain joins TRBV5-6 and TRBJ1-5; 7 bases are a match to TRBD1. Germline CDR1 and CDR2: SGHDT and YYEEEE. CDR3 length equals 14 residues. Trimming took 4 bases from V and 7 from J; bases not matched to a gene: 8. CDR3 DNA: TGTGCCAGCAGCAGCGCAGGGGGAAACCAGCCCCAGCATTTT. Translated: CASSSAGGNQPQHF.

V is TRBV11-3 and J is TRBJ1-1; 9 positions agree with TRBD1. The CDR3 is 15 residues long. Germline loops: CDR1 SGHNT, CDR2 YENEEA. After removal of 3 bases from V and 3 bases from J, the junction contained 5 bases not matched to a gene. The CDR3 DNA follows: TGTGCCAGCAGCTTGACAGGGGGAGGTGACACTGAAGCTTTCTTT. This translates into CASSLTGGGDTEAFF. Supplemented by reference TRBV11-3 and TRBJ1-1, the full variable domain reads EAGVVQSPRYKIIEKKQPVAFWCNPISGHNTLYWYLQNLGQGPELLIRYENEEAVDDSQLPKDRFSAERLKGVDSTLKIQPAELGDSAVYLCASSLTGGGDTEAFFGQGTRLTVV.

This CDR3 is CASSLVAAGDYGYTF. In nucleotides, the CDR3 is TGTGCCAGCAGCTTAGTAGCGGCAGGGGACTATGGCTACACCTTC. V and J are TRBV7-9 and TRBJ1-2, with D perhaps TRBD1 (6 bases). The CDR3 is 15 amino acids. Germline CDR1 and CDR2: SEHNR and FQNEAQ (reference sequence). V was trimmed by 1 base and J by 3 bases, leaving 12 bases between them.

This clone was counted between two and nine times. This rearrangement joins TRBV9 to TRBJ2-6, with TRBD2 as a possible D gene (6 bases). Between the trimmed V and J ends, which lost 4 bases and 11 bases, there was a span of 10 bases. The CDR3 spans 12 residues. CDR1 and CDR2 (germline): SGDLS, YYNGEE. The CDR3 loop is CASSTTGDVLTF. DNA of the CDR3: TGTGCCAGCAGCACCACGGGAGACGTCCTGACTTTC.

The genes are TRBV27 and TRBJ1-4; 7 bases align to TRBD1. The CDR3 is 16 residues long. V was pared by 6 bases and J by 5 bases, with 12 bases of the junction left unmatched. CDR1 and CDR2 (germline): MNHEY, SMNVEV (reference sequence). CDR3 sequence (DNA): TGTGCCAGCAGAACCTTCTCAGGGGGGATAAATGAAAAACTGTTTTTT. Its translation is CASRTFSGGINEKLFF.

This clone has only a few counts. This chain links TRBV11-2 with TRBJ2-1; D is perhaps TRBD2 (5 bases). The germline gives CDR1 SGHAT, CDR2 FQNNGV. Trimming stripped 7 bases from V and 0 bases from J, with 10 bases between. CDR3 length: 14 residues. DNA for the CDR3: TGTGCCAGCACCGGGGAGTACTCCTACAATGAGCAGTTCTTC. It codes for CASTGEYSYNEQFF.

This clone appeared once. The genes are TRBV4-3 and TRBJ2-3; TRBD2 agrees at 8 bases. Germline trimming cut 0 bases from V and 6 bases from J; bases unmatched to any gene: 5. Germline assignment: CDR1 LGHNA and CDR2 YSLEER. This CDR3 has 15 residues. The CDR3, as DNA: TGCGCCAGCAGCCAAGAGGCGGGGGGAGGGGATACGCAGTATTTT. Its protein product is CASSQEAGGGDTQYF.

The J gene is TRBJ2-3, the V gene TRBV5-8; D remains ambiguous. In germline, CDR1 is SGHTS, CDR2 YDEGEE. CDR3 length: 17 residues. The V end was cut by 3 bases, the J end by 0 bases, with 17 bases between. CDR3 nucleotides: TGTGCCAGCAGCTCTCTCGACTTGACGGACAGCACAGATACGCAGTATTTT. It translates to CASSSLDLTDSTDTQYF. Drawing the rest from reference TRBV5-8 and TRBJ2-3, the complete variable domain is EAGVTQSPTHLIKTRGQQATLRCSPISGHTSVYWYQQALGLGLQFLLWYDEGEERNRGNFPPRFSGRQFPNYSSELNVNALELEDSALYLCASSSLDLTDSTDTQYFGPGTRLTVL.

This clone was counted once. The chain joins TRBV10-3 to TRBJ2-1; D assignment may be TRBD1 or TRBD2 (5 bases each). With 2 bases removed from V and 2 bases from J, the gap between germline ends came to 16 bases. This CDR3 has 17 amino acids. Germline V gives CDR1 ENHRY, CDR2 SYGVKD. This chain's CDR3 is CAISEPYTRGTYNEQFF. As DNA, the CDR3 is TGTGCCATCAGTGAGCCCTACACTAGGGGCACCTACAATGAGCAGTTCTTC.

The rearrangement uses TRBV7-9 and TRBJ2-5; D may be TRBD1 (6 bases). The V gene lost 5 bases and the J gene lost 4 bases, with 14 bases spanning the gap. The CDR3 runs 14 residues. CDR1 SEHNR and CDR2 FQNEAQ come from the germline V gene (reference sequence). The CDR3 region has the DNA TGTGCCAGCAGCCCGGACAGTTCCCTAGAGACCCAGTACTTC. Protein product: CASSPDSSLETQYF.

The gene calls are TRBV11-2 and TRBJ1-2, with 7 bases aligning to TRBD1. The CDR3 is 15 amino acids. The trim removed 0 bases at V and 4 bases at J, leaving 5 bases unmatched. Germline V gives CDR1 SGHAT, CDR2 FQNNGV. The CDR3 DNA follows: TGTGCCAGCAGCTTAGAGGCAGGGGGTGCCTATGGCTACACCTTC. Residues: CASSLEAGGAYGYTF.

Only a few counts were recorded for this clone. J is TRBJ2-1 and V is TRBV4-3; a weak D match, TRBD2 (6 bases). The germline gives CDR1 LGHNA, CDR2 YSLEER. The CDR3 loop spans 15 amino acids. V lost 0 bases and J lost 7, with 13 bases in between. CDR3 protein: CASSQDAGRVNEQFF. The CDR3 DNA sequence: TGCGCCAGCAGCCAAGACGCGGGGCGGGTTAATGAGCAGTTCTTC.